The text below deals with one TCR beta chain. Its antigen remains unidentified. The sample originates from a study of T cells in Graves' hyperthyroidism and ophthalmopathy. Study outcomes and limitations: Within blood appeared most thyroid clonotypes that had expanded above 0.001.

TCR beta CDR3 regions were amplified from RNA transcripts. First-round RT-PCR of the TCR CDR3 relied on the HTBI primer set. TCRdb re-derived calls from the multiplex PCR reads in MiXCR, one entry per CDR3 protein. The sample has around 350,000 distinct CDR3 sequences, just under 25% seen once; the top ten hold more than 60%. For Graves' hyperthyroidism to be stable, ophthalmopathy could not progress within 18 months. The hyperthyroidism was newly diagnosed and had lasted under 2 months; the patients were aged 18 to 65. Source material for PBMCs was more than 7.5 ml fresh peripheral blood. The sample consisted of blood. This clonotype was obtained from a man aged 45 to 65 with Graves' hyperthyroidism.

Here the CDR3 DNA reads TGTGCCAGCAGACCCCTTGACGGGACCTACGAGCAGTACTTC. This codes for CASRPLDGTYEQYF. The V call is TRBV28, the J call TRBJ2-7; possibly TRBD2 for D (5 bases). This CDR3 has 14 amino acids. V was pared by 6 bases and J by 2 bases, with 14 bases between. The germline V gene encodes CDR1 MDHEN and CDR2 SYDVKM.